These 6 T cell receptor beta chains were all obtained from the same sample, sequenced in a study of OX40 agonist ivuxolimab in advanced cancers. Only in-frame clones appear in the TCRdb table, and some are missing; sequencing was by immunoSEQ multiplex PCR. The sample lists 70,000 to 90,000 clones, approximately 84% seen once, with roughly 6.6% in the top ten. Sequencing used CD4+ or CD8+ T cells sorted from blood, obtained in a trial of the OX40 agonist ivuxolimab. The receptors come from an adult with an advanced solid tumor such as melanoma, head and neck, liver or kidney cancer.

This clone appeared a single time. The chain joins TRBV10-2 to TRBJ1-2, with 9 nucleotides matching TRBD1. This CDR3 is built from 13 residues. Trimming cost V 8 bases and J 7 bases; bases outside gene matches: 8. CDR1 and CDR2 from the germline V gene are WSHSY and SAAADI. CDR3 nucleotides: TGCGCCAGCGGAAGACAGGGGGTAGGTGGCTACACCTTC. This codes for CASGRQGVGGYTF.

This chain links TRBV27 with TRBJ2-2; D perhaps matches TRBD2 (7 bases). The CDR3 has 13 residues. Between the trimmed V and J ends, which lost 5 bases and 15 bases, there was a span of 19 bases. Per germline, CDR1 MNHEY and CDR2 SMNVEV (reference sequence). CDR3 in DNA: TGTGCCAGCAGTCTTGGAAGGGGGGGGTTTTTGTTTTTT. It translates to CASSLGRGGFLFF.

The chain has TRBV5-6 and TRBJ1-2; D gene unclear. The CDR3 consists of 12 residues. CDR1 is SGHDT, CDR2 YYEEEE, per germline. V gave up 0 bases and J gave up 8 bases, with 8 bases separating them. CDR3 DNA sequence: TGTGCCAGCAGCTTGGCCAGAGAGGGCTACACCTTC. Its translation: CASSLAREGYTF.

This clone was seen a single time. The chain is built from TRBV5-1 and TRBJ2-2; 8 bases line up with TRBD1. The germline gives CDR1 SGHRS, CDR2 YFSETQ. CDR3 length: 16 residues. J gave up 1 base and V 6 bases, and 8 bases lay outside the gene matches. In nucleotides, the CDR3 is TGCGCCAGCAACCTCAGGGGGCGAGGGAACACCGGGGAGCTGTTTTTT. Its protein is CASNLRGRGNTGELFF. Filled out from reference TRBV5-1 and TRBJ2-2, the complete variable domain reads KAGVTQTPRYLIKTRGQQVTLSCSPISGHRSVSWYQQTPGQGLQFLFEYFSETQRNKGNFPGRFSGRQFSNSRSEMNVSTLELGDSALYLCASNLRGRGNTGELFFGEGSRLTVL.

This chain connects TRBV2 to TRBJ2-3; D may be TRBD2 (6 bases). The V gene's germline CDR1 is SNHLY and CDR2 FYNNEI. This CDR3 comprises 13 residues. The germline V and J ends were trimmed by 5 bases and 13 bases, with 19 bases remaining between them. Written as DNA, the CDR3 is TGTGCCAGCAGTTCTGGGATGGAGGGAAGGGAGTATTTT. It encodes CASSSGMEGREYF.

The genes are TRBV19 and TRBJ1-1; 8 positions match TRBD1. J gave up 0 bases and V 7 bases, and 7 bases lay outside the gene matches. Germline loops: CDR1 LNHDA, CDR2 SQIVND (reference sequence). CDR3 length equals 15 residues. The CDR3 region has the DNA TGTGCCAGTAATCACAGGGGGTTCATGAACACTGAAGCTTTCTTT. Protein product: CASNHRGFMNTEAFF.